These 25 T cell receptor beta chains were sequenced from one sample in a study of blood T cell repertoires in COVID-19. TCRdb's copy holds only in-frame clones and misses some; the assay was immunoSEQ multiplex PCR. The table has approximately 260,000 clones, 86% seen once. The sequencing sample was made of peripheral blood. The source of these receptors is a man younger than 35 with active or convalescent COVID-19.

The chain is built from TRBV2 and TRBJ1-1; 8 nucleotides agree with TRBD1. The CDR3 consists of 13 residues. V lost 9 bases and J lost 4; bases outside the gene matches: 7. Germline V gene data show CDR1 as SNHLY and CDR2 as FYNNEI. CDR3 DNA sequence: TGTGCCAGTGACAGGGGCGAGGGCACTGAAGCTTTCTTT. Residues: CASDRGEGTEAFF.

V is TRBV7-9 and J is TRBJ2-7, with a tentative D call TRBD1 (5 bases). Germline-derived CDR1 and CDR2 are SEHNR and FQNEAQ (reference sequence). The CDR3 sequence is 12 residues long. With 4 bases removed from V and 2 bases from J, the gap between germline ends came to 6 bases. The CDR3 loop reads CASSSGPYEQYF. The CDR3 nucleotides read TGTGCCAGCAGCTCAGGGCCCTACGAGCAGTACTTC.

This clone was seen more than once but under ten times. The chain joins TRBV11-3 to TRBJ2-5, with 8 nucleotides matching TRBD2. CDR3 length: 15 residues. Losses at the gene ends were 8 bases for V and 0 bases for J; bases not matched to a gene: 8. The germline gives CDR1 SGHNT, CDR2 YENEEA. The CDR3 spells CASAGGRTYQETQYF. The CDR3 coding sequence is TGTGCCAGCGCGGGAGGACGTACGTACCAAGAGACCCAGTACTTC.

This sequence joins TRBV30 and TRBJ1-2, with 8 nucleotides matching TRBD1. The junction had 9 bases not matched to a gene; V was cut back by 3 bases and J by 6 bases. The germline CDR1 and CDR2 sequences are GTSNPN and SVGIG (reference sequence). The CDR3 has 14 residues. The CDR3 coding sequence is TGTGCCTGGAGCAAACGCCGACAGGGGAATGGCTACACCTTC. This sequence encodes CAWSKRRQGNGYTF.

The rearrangement uses TRBV19 and TRBJ2-7, with 11 nucleotides matching TRBD1. Germline V gene sequence: CDR1 LNHDA, CDR2 SQIVND (reference sequence). The CDR3 extends over 14 amino acids. V gave up 9 bases and J gave up 4 bases; unmatched junction bases: 8. DNA of the CDR3: TGTGCCAGCGGACCGGGACAGGGGGTTTACGAGCAGTACTTC. Translation: CASGPGQGVYEQYF. Supplemented by reference TRBV19 and TRBJ2-7, the full variable domain reads DGGITQSPKYLFRKEGQNVTLSCEQNLNHDAMYWYRQDPGQGLRLIYYSQIVNDFQKGDIAEGYSVSREKKESFPLTVTSAQKNPTAFYLCASGPGQGVYEQYFGPGTRLTVT.

The chain uses TRBV5-1 and TRBJ2-3; D gene unclear. Germline values: CDR1 SGHRS, CDR2 YFSETQ. CDR3 length equals 12 residues. The ends were cut back, 5 bases at V and 2 bases at J, with 6 bases in the middle. CDR3 nucleotide sequence: TGCGCCAGCAGGGCCGACACAGATACGCAGTATTTT. Residues: CASRADTDTQYF.

The rearrangement joins TRBV30 to TRBJ1-3; no reliable D call. V lost 6 bases to trimming and J lost 0 bases, with 12 bases between them. Germline V gives CDR1 GTSNPN, CDR2 SVGIG (reference sequence). The CDR3 is 14 residues long. CDR3: CACLNEVSGNTIYF. The DNA for the CDR3 is TGTGCCTGCCTTAACGAGGTCTCTGGAAACACCATATATTTT.

The chain recombines TRBV6-5 with TRBJ2-1, with 13 positions matching TRBD2. The CDR3 length is 15 residues. V lost 5 bases to trimming and J lost 7 bases; unmatched junction nucleotides: 5. Germline CDR1 and CDR2: MNHEY and SVGAGI. The CDR3 is CASSPLAGGQNEQFF. The CDR3 DNA follows: TGTGCCAGCAGTCCACTAGCGGGGGGGCAAAATGAGCAGTTCTTC.

The chain carries TRBV2 and TRBJ1-1, with TRBD1 identical over 7 bases. Germline V gene data show CDR1 as SNHLY and CDR2 as FYNNEI. CDR3 length equals 16 residues. The ends lost 2 bases at V and 0 bases at J; junction bases unmatched: 6. The chain's CDR3 is CASSESRGNMNTEAFF. The CDR3 nucleotides read TGTGCCAGCAGTGAATCCAGGGGGAATATGAACACTGAAGCTTTCTTT.

The chain uses TRBV11-1 and TRBJ1-1; D unclear. V was pared by 5 bases and J by 3 bases, with 10 bases between. CDR3 length: 13 residues. Per the germline V gene, CDR1 is SGHAT and CDR2 is FQDESV (reference sequence). CDR3 region: CASSNQVDTEAFF. Here the CDR3 DNA reads TGTGCCAGCAGCAATCAGGTCGACACTGAAGCTTTCTTT.

In this sample, this clone turned up once. J is TRBJ1-2 and V is TRBV6-5; D is unclear. Looked up from germline, CDR1 is MNHEY and CDR2 is SVGAGI. This CDR3 comprises 14 residues. Deletions cut 0 bases from V and 3 bases from J, with 8 bases between. The CDR3 DNA is TGTGCCAGCAGTTACTCGGAGGGCTACTATGGCTACACCTTC. Its translation: CASSYSEGYYGYTF.

The chain uses TRBV24-1 and TRBJ2-1, with 9 bases aligning to TRBD2. V was pared by 3 bases and J by 4 bases, with 6 bases of the junction left unmatched. The germline CDR1 and CDR2 sequences are KGHDR and SFDVKD. The CDR3 sequence is 16 residues long. Here the CDR3 reads CATSDVAGVAYNEQFF. CDR3 nucleotide sequence: TGTGCCACCAGTGATGTAGCGGGAGTTGCTTACAATGAGCAGTTCTTC.

This sequence joins TRBV13 and TRBJ1-2; D gene unclear. Germline lookup yields CDR1 PRHDT and CDR2 FYEKMQ (reference sequence). CDR3 length: 11 residues. Deletions cut 9 bases from V and 2 bases from J, with 7 bases between. The CDR3: CARRENYGYTF. DNA for the CDR3: TGTGCCAGAAGAGAGAACTATGGCTACACCTTC.

The table lists this clone with a count of one. This chain joins TRBV28 and TRBJ2-1, with TRBD1 identical over 8 bases. Germline V gene sequence: CDR1 MDHEN, CDR2 SYDVKM. This CDR3 has 14 residues. The trim removed 3 bases at V and 8 bases at J, leaving 6 bases unmatched. The CDR3, as DNA: TGTGCCAGCAGTTTGACAGGGGAAATTTATGAGCAGTTCTTC. Protein product: CASSLTGEIYEQFF.

The V and J genes are TRBV12-3 or TRBV12-4 and TRBJ2-7; 7 positions match TRBD2. The CDR3 extends over 12 amino acids. V was pared by 7 bases and J by 5 bases, with 5 bases of the junction left unmatched. CDR3 loop: CASTLGGNEQYF. The CDR3 coding sequence is TGTGCCAGCACCCTGGGGGGGAACGAGCAGTACTTC.

The chain employs TRBV3-1 (or the pseudogene TRBV3-2) and TRBJ1-2, with 9 nucleotides matching TRBD1. This CDR3 spans 14 amino acids. Germline-derived CDR1 and CDR2 are LGHDT and YNNKEL (reference sequence). V shed 4 bases, J shed 4 bases, and the junction held 4 bases outside the gene matches. The DNA for the CDR3 is TGTGCCAGCAGCCGGGACAGGGCGCTCTATGGCTACACCTTC. This encodes CASSRDRALYGYTF.

The chain has TRBV11-3 and TRBJ2-2, with D uncertain. Germline V gene data show CDR1 as SGHNT and CDR2 as YENEEA. The V end was cut by 1 base, the J end by 7 bases, with 10 bases between. The CDR3 has 14 residues. The CDR3 nucleotides read TGTGCCAGCAGCTTAGGCGGTTTTAGCGGGGAGCTGTTTTTT. Translating gives CASSLGGFSGELFF.

The chain uses TRBV7-8 and TRBJ2-2; 7 bases agree with TRBD2. The CDR3 has 16 amino acids. Germline loops: CDR1 SGHVS, CDR2 FQNEAQ. J lost 1 base, V lost 3 bases, and 5 bases had no gene match. The CDR3 sequence: CASSFLAAKNTGELFF. The CDR3 coding sequence is TGTGCCAGCAGCTTTCTAGCGGCTAAGAACACCGGGGAGCTGTTTTTT.

The chain combines TRBV7-9 with TRBJ2-2; D possibly corresponds to TRBD2 (7 bases). V lost 5 bases, J lost 1 base, and 14 bases lay in between. Germline V gene sequence: CDR1 SEHNR, CDR2 FQNEAQ (reference sequence). The CDR3 totals 16 residues. Here the CDR3 DNA reads TGTGCCAGCAGCCCCGTGGGGGGGCGGAACACCGGGGAGCTGTTTTTT. It yields the protein CASSPVGGRNTGELFF.

The rearrangement links TRBV5-1 to TRBJ2-3, with D possibly being TRBD2 (5 bases). Germline CDR1 and CDR2: SGHRS and YFSETQ. There are 15 residues in the CDR3. Trimming pared 2 bases from V and 2 bases from J, leaving 12 bases between. The CDR3 DNA reads as TGCGCCAGCAGCTTAAAGGACTTCCACACAGATACGCAGTATTTT. This sequence encodes CASSLKDFHTDTQYF.

The chain links TRBV6-5 to TRBJ2-3; no clear D gene. Germline CDR1 reads MNHEY; CDR2 reads SVGAGI. Trimming cost V 2 bases and J 1 base, with 7 bases left between them. The length of the CDR3 is 14 residues. The CDR3 DNA follows: TGTGCCAGCAGTTACGGGCTACGCACAGATACGCAGTATTTT. Its translation: CASSYGLRTDTQYF.

CDR3 nucleotide sequence: TGTGCCAGCAGCTCATACAGGGACGGCTACACCTTC. It is translated as CASSSYRDGYTF. The chain couples TRBV13 to TRBJ1-2; D might be TRBD1 (6 bases). Trimming took 4 bases from V and 8 from J, leaving 11 bases between them. In germline, CDR1 is PRHDT, CDR2 FYEKMQ (reference sequence). CDR3 length: 12 amino acids.

This clone was seen once. This sample includes further DNA sequences coding for the same CDR3. J is TRBJ1-2 and V is TRBV5-6, with D possibly matching TRBD1 (6 bases). V lost 2 bases and J 2 bases, leaving 7 bases between the germline ends. The CDR3 loop spans 13 amino acids. Germline V gives CDR1 SGHDT, CDR2 YYEEEE. CDR3 amino acids: CASSFQGNYGYTF. The DNA for the CDR3 is TGTGCCAGCAGCTTCCAGGGGAACTATGGCTACACCTTC.

The sample holds one count of this clone. CDR3 loop: CASSRYRDKHGYTF. DNA of the CDR3: TGTGCCAGCAGCCGATACCGGGACAAACATGGCTACACCTTC. V and J are TRBV5-4 and TRBJ1-2, with a possible D match to TRBD1 (6 bases). The germline gives CDR1 SGHNT, CDR2 YYREEE (reference sequence). This CDR3 is 14 amino acids long. Trimming pared 4 bases from V and 6 bases from J, leaving 16 bases between.

This clone appeared once. The rearrangement links TRBV5-3 to TRBJ1-1; TRBD1 is a possible D gene (5 bases). TRBV5-3 qualifies as an ORF whose function is uncertain. This CDR3 has 16 amino acids. V was pared by 3 bases and J by 1 base, with 16 bases between. The CDR3 coding sequence is TGTGCCAGAAGCTCCAGACAATCCGACAGGAACACTGAAGCTTTCTTT. It encodes CARSSRQSDRNTEAFF.